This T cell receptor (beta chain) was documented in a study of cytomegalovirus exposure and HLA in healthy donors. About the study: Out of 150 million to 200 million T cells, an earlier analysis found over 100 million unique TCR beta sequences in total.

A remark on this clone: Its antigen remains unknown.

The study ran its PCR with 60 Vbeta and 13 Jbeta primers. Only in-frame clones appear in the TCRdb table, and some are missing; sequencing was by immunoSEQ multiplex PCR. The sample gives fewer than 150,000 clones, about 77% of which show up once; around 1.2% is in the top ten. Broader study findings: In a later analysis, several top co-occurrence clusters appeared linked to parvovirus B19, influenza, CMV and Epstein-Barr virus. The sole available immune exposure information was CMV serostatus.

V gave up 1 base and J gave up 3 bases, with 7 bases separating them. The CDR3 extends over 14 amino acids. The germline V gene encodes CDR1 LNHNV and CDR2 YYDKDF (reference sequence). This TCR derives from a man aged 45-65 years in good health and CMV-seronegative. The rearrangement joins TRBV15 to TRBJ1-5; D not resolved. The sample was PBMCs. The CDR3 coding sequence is TGTGCCACCAGCAGAGGCAGCGTCAATCAGCCCCAGCATTTT. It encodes CATSRGSVNQPQHF.